This is a list of T cell receptor beta chains from one sample in a study of graft-versus-host responses after intestinal transplantation. Generated by immunoSEQ multiplex PCR, the TCRdb table keeps only in-frame clones and is missing some. The sample has roughly 110,000 clones; roughly 92% are singletons. These TCRs' antigens remain unknown. The sequencing here drew on unstimulated CD4+ T cells sorted from spleen or lymph node cells, taken before transplant. All receptors come from a human donor who was the organ donor for an intestinal transplant. The CDR3 runs from the conserved cysteine through the conserved F or W. A D gene is named only where the DNA matches it firmly. The size field is filled for only some rows; it gives once, few, many or a size class.

size | J | D | V | CDR3 | DNA
- | TRBJ1-5 | - | TRBV6-1 | CASRTAGENQPQHF | TGTGCCAGCAGGACCGCGGGGGAGAATCAGCCCCAGCATTTT
- | TRBJ2-1 | TRBD2 | TRBV11-2 | CASSHGGSSYNEQFF | TGTGCCAGCAGCCACGGCGGGAGCTCCTACAATGAGCAGTTCTTC
- | TRBJ1-2 | - | TRBV7-6 | CASSAATNYGYTF | TGTGCCAGCAGCGCGGCCACTAACTATGGCTACACCTTC
once | TRBJ1-4 | TRBD1 | TRBV19 | CASSPGTGREKLFF | TGTGCCAGTAGTCCCGGGACAGGGCGTGAAAAACTGTTTTTT
- | TRBJ2-2 | - | TRBV5-1 | CASSLGGTNTGELFF | TGCGCCAGCAGCTTAGGCGGGACGAACACCGGGGAGCTGTTTTTT
- | TRBJ1-5 | TRBD1 | TRBV19 | CASSTLGQGINQPQHF | TGTGCCAGTAGTACCTTGGGACAGGGGATCAATCAGCCCCAGCATTTT
- | TRBJ2-5 | - | TRBV5-6 | CASSHQGTQETQYF | TGTGCCAGCAGCCATCAGGGGACCCAAGAGACCCAGTACTTC
- | TRBJ2-7 | TRBD1 | TRBV28 | CASSFTGTGAYEQYF | TGTGCCAGCAGTTTCACCGGGACAGGGGCCTACGAGCAGTACTTC
once | TRBJ1-1 | TRBD1 | TRBV6-6 | CASSPRGQGNTEAFF | TGTGCCAGCAGTCCCCGAGGACAGGGGAACACTGAAGCTTTCTTT
- | TRBJ2-1 | - | TRBV6-1 | CASSESPTGVPYNEQFF | TGTGCCAGCAGTGAATCGCCAACTGGGGTGCCCTACAATGAGCAGTTCTTC
- | TRBJ2-7 | TRBD1 | TRBV6-1 | CASRPTGGQEQYF | TGTGCCAGCCGACCGACAGGGGGCCAAGAGCAGTACTTC
- | TRBJ2-3 | - | TRBV2 | CASSEGAERGADTQYF | TGTGCCAGCAGTGAAGGGGCCGAAAGGGGGGCAGATACGCAGTATTTT
- | TRBJ1-4 | - | TRBV18 | CASSPQTNEKLFF | TGTGCCAGCTCGCCCCAGACTAATGAAAAACTGTTTTTT
- | TRBJ1-2 | - | TRBV27 | CASSPREGLGVGWGYTF | TGTGCCAGCAGTCCCCGGGAGGGATTAGGGGTTGGGTGGGGCTACACCTTC
- | TRBJ2-1 | TRBD2 | TRBV30 | CAWRAPGLAQLRNEQFF | TGTGCCTGGAGGGCACCGGGACTAGCACAACTCCGGAATGAGCAGTTCTTC
- | TRBJ1-1 | - | TRBV30 | CAWSKGRNTEAFF | TGTGCCTGGAGTAAGGGGCGGAACACTGAAGCTTTCTTT
- | TRBJ1-2 | - | TRBV25-1 | CASSEYRGDRRGYTF | TGTGCCAGCAGTGAATATAGGGGCGACAGGCGCGGCTACACCTTC
- | TRBJ1-3 | - | TRBV14 | CASSQDGFSGNTIYF | TGTGCCAGCAGCCAAGATGGGTTCTCGGGAAACACCATATATTTT
- | TRBJ2-3 | TRBD2 | TRBV29-1 | CSVRRGGDLSTDTQYF | TGCAGCGTACGACGGGGAGGGGACCTTAGCACAGATACGCAGTATTTT
- | TRBJ2-2 | TRBD2 | TRBV9 | CASSVGVGLAGTTGELFF | TGTGCCAGCAGCGTAGGGGTAGGGCTAGCGGGTACCACCGGGGAGCTGTTTTTT
- | TRBJ1-3 | - | TRBV11-2 | CASSLTGSGNTIYF | TGTGCCAGCAGCTTAACAGGCTCTGGAAACACCATATATTTT
- | TRBJ2-2 | - | TRBV25-1 | CASMKAGDTGELFF | TGTGCCAGCATGAAGGCAGGGGACACCGGGGAGCTGTTTTTT
few | TRBJ2-3 | - | TRBV6-5 | CASSYQAVSTDTQYF | TGTGCCAGCAGTTACCAGGCAGTTAGCACAGATACGCAGTATTTT
once | TRBJ2-6 | TRBD1 | TRBV5-5 | CASSLETGTGANVLTF | TGTGCCAGCAGCTTGGAGACAGGGACTGGGGCCAACGTCCTGACTTTC
- | TRBJ2-2 | - | TRBV9 | CASSQVPTGELFF | TGTGCCAGCAGCCAAGTTCCCACCGGGGAGCTGTTTTTT
- | TRBJ2-4 | - | TRBV12-5 | CASGLPGNNIQYF | TGTGCTAGTGGTTTGCCCGGGAATAACATTCAGTACTTC
- | TRBJ2-5 | - | TRBV4-2 | CASSRRHATQETQYF | TGTGCCAGCAGCCGTAGGCACGCTACTCAAGAGACCCAGTACTTC
- | TRBJ1-2 | - | TRBV5-1 | CASSSQATLSYTF | TGCGCCAGCAGCTCCCAAGCCACCCTGAGCTACACCTTC
- | TRBJ1-1 | - | TRBV5-1 | CASSFGNLGVNTEAFF | TGCGCCAGCAGCTTCGGGAATTTGGGTGTGAACACTGAAGCTTTCTTT
- | TRBJ2-1 | TRBD2 | TRBV10-1 | CASSEGGLAGDEQFF | TGCGCCAGCAGTGAGGGTGGACTAGCGGGGGATGAGCAGTTCTTC
- | TRBJ2-3 | TRBD1 | TRBV28 | CASSLSWWQGVTDTQYF | TGTGCCAGCAGTTTATCATGGTGGCAGGGGGTCACAGATACGCAGTATTTT
once | TRBJ2-2 | - | TRBV29-1 | CSVERSVNTGELFF | TGCAGCGTGGAGCGTTCGGTGAACACCGGGGAGCTGTTTTTT
- | TRBJ1-5 | TRBD1 | TRBV19 | CASSKQGPQPQHF | TGTGCCAGTAGTAAACAGGGGCCTCAGCCCCAGCATTTT
once | TRBJ2-3 | - | TRBV7-3 | CASSLIGANTQYF | TGTGCCAGCAGCTTAATAGGGGCGAATACGCAGTATTTT
- | TRBJ2-5 | - | TRBV21-1 | CASNSSGGRQETQYF | TGTGCCAGCAACTCGAGTGGGGGGCGACAAGAGACCCAGTACTTC
- | TRBJ2-5 | - | TRBV5-8 | CASSLGSSSDQETQYF | TGTGCCAGCAGCTTGGGGAGCTCTAGCGACCAAGAGACCCAGTACTTC
- | TRBJ2-2 | TRBD1 | TRBV4-1 | CASSLDRGNTGELFF | TGCGCCAGCAGTCTAGACAGGGGAAACACCGGGGAGCTGTTTTTT
- | TRBJ1-1 | - | TRBV4-2 | CASSQVTQNTEAFF | TGTGCCAGCAGCCAAGTCACACAGAACACTGAAGCTTTCTTT
- | TRBJ1-2 | - | TRBV7-3 | CASSLRGYEGYTF | TGTGCCAGCAGCCTCCGGGGGTATGAAGGCTACACCTTC
- | TRBJ1-2 | - | TRBV20-1 | CSAGGSYGYTF | TGCAGTGCCGGGGGGAGCTATGGCTACACCTTC
- | TRBJ1-2 | - | TRBV27 | CASSSGYRTYGYTF | TGTGCCAGCAGTTCGGGATATCGGACCTATGGCTACACCTTC
- | TRBJ2-7 | - | TRBV7-9 | CASSLEGSTGKQYF | TGTGCCAGCAGCTTAGAAGGCAGTACGGGGAAGCAGTACTTC
- | TRBJ1-2 | TRBD1 | TRBV18 | CASSPQPTGIEGGYTF | TGTGCCAGCTCACCCCAACCGACAGGGATCGAAGGCGGCTACACCTTC
- | TRBJ2-7 | - | TRBV7-2 | CASSLIETRPYEQYF | TGTGCCAGCAGCTTAATCGAGACTAGACCCTACGAGCAGTACTTC
- | TRBJ1-2 | - | TRBV5-4 | CASSFIWGVNYGYTF | TGTGCCAGCAGCTTTATTTGGGGGGTAAACTATGGCTACACCTTC
once | TRBJ2-3 | - | TRBV5-5 | CASSLMGLGTDTQYF | TGTGCCAGCAGCTTGATGGGGTTAGGGACAGATACGCAGTATTTT
- | TRBJ2-1 | - | TRBV11-2 | CASSRLMVDRVGNEQFF | TGTGCCAGCAGCCGTTTAATGGTCGACCGTGTCGGGAATGAGCAGTTCTTC
- | TRBJ1-1 | - | TRBV5-1 | CASSFSRAATEAFF | TGCGCCAGCAGCTTTTCTAGGGCCGCGACTGAAGCTTTCTTT
- | TRBJ1-1 | TRBD1 | TRBV4-3 | CASSQGLTGGHSRTEAFF | TGCGCCAGCAGCCAAGGGCTGACAGGGGGCCATTCACGGACTGAAGCTTTCTTT
once | TRBJ1-2 | - | TRBV30 | CAWSVPGSNYGYTF | TGTGCCTGGAGTGTACCCGGCAGTAACTATGGCTACACCTTC
- | TRBJ1-1 | - | TRBV19 | CASRGTSYTEAFF | TGTGCCAGTAGGGGGACTTCTTACACTGAAGCTTTCTTT
- | TRBJ2-7 | TRBD1 | TRBV7-9 | CASSPVREGQGRYEQYF | TGTGCCAGCAGCCCTGTTAGAGAGGGACAGGGCCGCTACGAGCAGTACTTC
- | TRBJ2-7 | TRBD2 | TRBV4-2 | CASSRNPGTNTYEQYF | TGTGCCAGCAGCCGAAACCCCGGGACTAACACCTACGAGCAGTACTTC
- | TRBJ2-3 | - | TRBV5-1 | CASSLARVTDTQYF | TGCGCCAGCAGCTTGGCCCGGGTTACAGATACGCAGTATTTT
- | TRBJ2-1 | TRBD1 | TRBV14 | CASSRLPGTGFSYNEQFF | TGTGCCAGCAGCCGACTTCCCGGGACAGGGTTCTCCTACAATGAGCAGTTCTTC
- | TRBJ2-1 | - | TRBV11-3 | CASSLEASSYNEQFF | TGTGCCAGCAGCTTAGAAGCATCGTCCTACAATGAGCAGTTCTTC
- | TRBJ2-3 | - | TRBV11-2 | CASSRGDTQYF | TGTGCCAGCAGCCGGGGGGATACGCAGTATTTT
- | TRBJ2-5 | - | TRBV6-6 | CASSTERTQYF | TGTGCCAGCAGTACCGAGAGGACCCAGTACTTC
- | TRBJ1-2 | - | TRBV25-1 | CASPCKDTF | TGTGCCAGCCCCTGTAAGGACACCTTC
- | TRBJ2-3 | - | TRBV4-1 | CASSHTRRFRGDTQYF | TGCGCCAGCAGCCATACAAGAAGGTTTAGGGGAGATACGCAGTATTTT